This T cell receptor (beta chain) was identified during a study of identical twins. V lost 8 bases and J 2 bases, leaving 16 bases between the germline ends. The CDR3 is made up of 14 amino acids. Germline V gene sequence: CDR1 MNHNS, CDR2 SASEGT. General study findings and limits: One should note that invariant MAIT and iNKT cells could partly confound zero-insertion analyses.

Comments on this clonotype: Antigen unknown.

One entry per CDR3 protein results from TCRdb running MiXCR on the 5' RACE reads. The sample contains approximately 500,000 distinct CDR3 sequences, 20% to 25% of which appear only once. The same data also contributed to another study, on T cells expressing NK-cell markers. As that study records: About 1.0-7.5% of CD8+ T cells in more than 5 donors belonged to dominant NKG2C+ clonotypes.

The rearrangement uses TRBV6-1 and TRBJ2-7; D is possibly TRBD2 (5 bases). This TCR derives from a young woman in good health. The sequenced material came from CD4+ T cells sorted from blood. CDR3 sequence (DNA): TGTGCCAGCTCTGGGAGACATGAGACCTACGAGCAGTACTTC. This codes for CASSGRHETYEQYF.